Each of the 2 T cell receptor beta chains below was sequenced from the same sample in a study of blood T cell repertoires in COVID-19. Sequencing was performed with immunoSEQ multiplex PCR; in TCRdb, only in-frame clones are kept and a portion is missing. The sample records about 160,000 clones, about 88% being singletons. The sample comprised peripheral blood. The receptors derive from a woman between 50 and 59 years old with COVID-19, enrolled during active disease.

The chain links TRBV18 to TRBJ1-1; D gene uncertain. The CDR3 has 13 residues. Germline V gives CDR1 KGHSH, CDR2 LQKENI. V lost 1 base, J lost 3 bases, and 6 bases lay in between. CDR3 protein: CASSPQRDTEAFF. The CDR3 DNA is TGTGCCAGCTCACCACAGAGGGACACTGAAGCTTTCTTT.

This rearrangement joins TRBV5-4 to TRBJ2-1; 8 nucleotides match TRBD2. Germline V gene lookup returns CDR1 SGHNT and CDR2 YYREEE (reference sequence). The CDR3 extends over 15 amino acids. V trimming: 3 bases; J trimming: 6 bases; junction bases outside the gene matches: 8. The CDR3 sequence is CASSSGGGPPNEQFF. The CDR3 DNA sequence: TGTGCCAGCAGCTCAGGCGGGGGGCCCCCCAATGAGCAGTTCTTC.